This T cell receptor (beta chain) emerged from a study of CD8 T cells in Susac syndrome. The CD8+ and CD4+ T cells were negatively isolated, with the TEMRA cells enriched by FACS. V was cut by 4 bases and J by 8 bases, with 14 bases left in between. Looked up from germline, CDR1 is KGHSH and CDR2 is LQKENI. The CDR3 loop spans 14 amino acids. With random hexamers, reverse transcription was performed on about 0.5 to 1 ug of RNA. From the immunoSEQ multiplex PCR reads, TCRdb called clonotypes with MiXCR, one entry per CDR3 protein. The sample contains 150,000 to 190,000 distinct CDR3 sequences, 95% to 96% of which appear only once.

The receptor was isolated from a human donor with multiple sclerosis. The specimen was CD8+ T cells from PBMCs. The genes are TRBV18 and TRBJ1-4, with D uncertain. Here the CDR3 reads CASSRPDSREKLFF. The CDR3 coding sequence is TGTGCCAGCTCACGACCGGACTCGAGGGAAAAACTGTTTTTT.